The 25 T cell receptor beta chains in this list originate from one sample, sequenced in a study of blood T cell repertoires in COVID-19. The data were produced by immunoSEQ multiplex PCR, yet TCRdb's version contains in-frame clones alone and is incomplete. This table has approximately 400,000 clones, around four fifths appearing once. Material: PBMCs or T cells enriched from blood (not recorded which). The receptors here all came from a woman between 45 and 65 years old who had recovered from COVID-19.

The V gene is TRBV30, the J gene TRBJ1-5; 7 bases fit TRBD1. CDR3 length: 15 amino acids. With 3 bases clipped from V and 7 bases from J, the junction kept 12 bases outside the gene matches. Per the germline V gene, CDR1 is GTSNPN and CDR2 is SVGIG (reference sequence). In nucleotides, the CDR3 is TGTGCCTGGAGCCCGGGACAGACAAAGAGGCAGCCCCAGCATTTT. Encoded protein: CAWSPGQTKRQPQHF.

The chain uses TRBV9 and TRBJ2-2; no reliable D call. The V and J ends lost 4 bases and 0 bases respectively, with 13 bases between them. This CDR3 is built from 16 residues. Per germline, CDR1 SGDLS and CDR2 YYNGEE. As DNA, the CDR3 is TGTGCCAGCAGCCTGGCAGCTAGACCGAACACCGGGGAGCTGTTTTTT. Translating gives CASSLAARPNTGELFF.

The V and J genes are TRBV5-5 and TRBJ1-6, with 10 bases lining up with TRBD1. Trimming took 4 bases from V and 9 from J; bases not matched to a gene: 13. The CDR3 contains 17 residues. Looked up from germline, CDR1 is SGHKS and CDR2 is YYEKEE (reference sequence). The chain's CDR3 is CASSLTGGGTGASPLHF. The CDR3 DNA reads TGTGCCAGCAGCCTAACAGGGGGTGGGACAGGGGCTTCACCCCTCCACTTT.

The chain uses TRBV6-1 and TRBJ1-2; 7 nucleotides agree with TRBD1. The V and J ends lost 4 bases and 3 bases, in that order; junction bases with no gene match: 11. This CDR3 contains 16 residues. Germline-derived CDR1 and CDR2 are MNHNS and SASEGT. The chain's CDR3 is CASSAPGRQGYYGYTF. The DNA for the CDR3 is TGTGCCAGCAGTGCCCCGGGCAGACAGGGCTACTATGGCTACACCTTC.

The chain is built from TRBV6-5 and TRBJ1-2; 8 bases are a match to TRBD1. There are 14 residues in the CDR3. CDR1 and CDR2 (germline): MNHEY, SVGAGI. V gave up 6 bases and J gave up 4 bases; unmatched junction bases: 7. CDR3 protein: CASSEGQAPYGYTF. The DNA of the CDR3 is TGTGCCAGCAGCGAGGGACAGGCTCCCTATGGCTACACCTTC.

The chain employs TRBV11-2 and TRBJ1-6; D gene unclear. The length of the CDR3 is 14 residues. V was pared by 3 bases and J by 5 bases, with 8 bases between. In germline, CDR1 is SGHAT, CDR2 FQNNGV. In DNA form, the CDR3 reads TGTGCCAGCAGCTTCACCAGGAATAATTCACCCCTCCACTTT. The encoded protein is CASSFTRNNSPLHF.

The chain links TRBV9 to TRBJ1-2; D gene unclear. The germline V gene encodes CDR1 SGDLS and CDR2 YYNGEE. The V end was cut by 4 bases, the J end by 4 bases, with 23 bases between. The CDR3 is 17 residues long. Here the CDR3 DNA reads TGTGCCAGCAGCCCCCATATGTTGGAGGGTCAGAGCTATGGCTACACCTTC. The encoded protein is CASSPHMLEGQSYGYTF.

The chain couples TRBV19 to TRBJ1-2; 10 positions agree with TRBD1. Germline V gives CDR1 LNHDA, CDR2 SQIVND (reference sequence). With V trimmed by 10 bases and J by 0 bases, 8 bases remained unmatched. CDR3 length: 15 amino acids. The CDR3 region is CATTTGGVANYGYTF. The DNA of the CDR3 is TGTGCCACGACGACAGGGGGCGTAGCTAACTATGGCTACACCTTC.

The CDR3 spells CASSLTGQGARNSPLHF. DNA of the CDR3: TGTGCCAGCAGCTTGACCGGGCAGGGGGCCCGAAATTCACCCCTCCACTTT. The chain has TRBV11-2 and TRBJ1-6, with 8 bases identical to TRBD1. The CDR3 runs 17 residues. Losses at the gene ends were 3 bases for V and 7 bases for J; bases not matched to a gene: 11. CDR1 SGHAT and CDR2 FQNNGV come from the germline V gene.

The chain uses TRBV15 and TRBJ1-1, with a weak D call TRBD1 (5 bases). From germline, CDR1 is LNHNV and CDR2 YYDKDF (reference sequence). The CDR3 sequence is 13 residues long. Between the trimmed V and J ends, which lost 1 base and 5 bases, there was a span of 8 bases. The DNA of the CDR3 is TGTGCCACCAGCAGAGTGACAGCTACTGAAGCTTTCTTT. It translates to CATSRVTATEAFF.

The V and J genes are TRBV7-8 and TRBJ1-5, with 12 bases that match TRBD1. The CDR3 is made up of 17 amino acids. CDR1 is SGHVS, CDR2 FQNEAQ, per germline. The V and J ends lost 4 bases and 3 bases, in that order; junction bases with no gene match: 7. CDR3 protein: CASSSTGTGGFNQPQHF. The CDR3 bases are TGTGCCAGCAGCTCCACCGGGACAGGGGGCTTCAATCAGCCCCAGCATTTT.

This clone was seen more than once but under ten times. The chain carries TRBV7-9 and TRBJ2-3; a weak D match, TRBD2 (6 bases). This CDR3 contains 17 residues. Trimming stripped 3 bases from V and 0 bases from J, with 16 bases between. Germline loops: CDR1 SEHNR, CDR2 FQNEAQ (reference sequence). CDR3: CASSFVPNGGSTDTQYF. CDR3 nucleotides: TGTGCCAGCAGCTTCGTACCTAACGGGGGTAGCACAGATACGCAGTATTTT.

In its sample, this clone was seen a few times. This chain joins TRBV1 and TRBJ2-7; TRBD2 is the table's D call, not checked against the DNA. TRBV1 is given as a pseudogene. The CDR3 has 15 amino acids. The CDR3 reads CTSSKSGGPSYEQYF. The CDR3 nucleotides are TGCACCAGCAGCAAGTCGGGGGGGCCATCCTACGAGCAGTACTTC.

This clone appeared a single time. At the DNA level, this CDR3 is encoded by other sequences in the same sample as well. The V call is TRBV19, the J call TRBJ1-1; possible D gene TRBD1, 6 bases. Trimming took 5 bases from V and 1 from J, leaving 11 bases between them. This CDR3 has 14 residues. The V gene's germline CDR1 is LNHDA and CDR2 SQIVND (reference sequence). In nucleotides, the CDR3 is TGTGCCAGTAGTCTTGGACAGACGAACACTGAAGCTTTCTTT. Its protein product is CASSLGQTNTEAFF.

This clone was found once. V and J are TRBV20-1 and TRBJ2-7, with 9 bases fitting TRBD2. The CDR3 runs to 14 residues. Germline CDR1 is DFQATT and CDR2 is SNEGSKA (reference sequence). V lost 3 bases to trimming and J lost 0 bases; unmatched junction nucleotides: 3. CDR3 nucleotide sequence: TGCAGTGCTAGTTTTAGCGGGAGCTCCTACGAGCAGTACTTC. Its translation is CSASFSGSSYEQYF.

The CDR3 loop is CASSSVVAGGAHEQFF. CDR3 nucleotides: TGTGCCAGCAGTTCTGTGGTAGCGGGAGGGGCCCATGAGCAGTTCTTC. The chain employs TRBV27 and TRBJ2-1; 11 bases are a match to TRBD2. This CDR3 has 16 residues. CDR1 and CDR2 from the germline V gene are MNHEY and SMNVEV (reference sequence). The J segment lost 8 bases and the V segment lost 4 bases, leaving 10 bases of the junction unmatched.

This clone was detected once. This chain uses TRBV2 with TRBJ2-5; tentatively, D is TRBD1 (6 bases). The CDR3 consists of 13 residues. Trimming pared 8 bases from V and 3 bases from J, leaving 13 bases between. The V gene's germline CDR1 is SNHLY and CDR2 FYNNEI. CDR3 coding DNA: TGTGCCAGCGAGACAGGAGTGAAAGAGACCCAGTACTTC. This sequence encodes CASETGVKETQYF.

The chain links TRBV3-1 (or the pseudogene TRBV3-2) to TRBJ2-5; no firm D call. The CDR3 totals 13 residues. Per the germline V gene, CDR1 is LGHDT and CDR2 is YNNKEL (reference sequence). V was trimmed by 1 base and J by 5 bases, leaving 8 bases between them. The CDR3 DNA follows: TGTGCCAGCAGCCAAGCCTCTTCCGAGACCCAGTACTTC. Its protein is CASSQASSETQYF.

The gene calls are TRBV6-5 and TRBJ2-3; 8 positions match TRBD2. J was trimmed by 10 bases and V by 5 bases; bases with no gene match: 11. This CDR3 region has 14 residues. Germline-derived CDR1 and CDR2 are MNHEY and SVGAGI. The DNA for the CDR3 is TGTGCCAGCAGTATGGGACTAGGTACTGGTTCGCAGTATTTT. Translation gives CASSMGLGTGSQYF.

CDR3 sequence reads: CASSFLHRGPNEKLFF. Written as DNA, the CDR3 is TGCGCCAGCAGCTTTCTGCACAGGGGGCCTAATGAAAAACTGTTTTTT. V and J are TRBV5-1 and TRBJ1-4, with 9 bases that match TRBD1. With 2 bases clipped from V and 3 bases from J, the junction kept 5 bases outside the gene matches. The CDR3 covers 16 residues. Germline CDR1 SGHRS, CDR2 YFSETQ.

The V and J genes are TRBV6-5 and TRBJ1-6; a possible D gene is TRBD1 (5 bases). The CDR3 sequence is 15 residues long. The ends were cut back, 2 bases at V and 5 bases at J, with 10 bases in the middle. Germline V gene data show CDR1 as MNHEY and CDR2 as SVGAGI. CDR3 sequence reads: CASSYGGGDNSPLHF. The CDR3 DNA reads as TGTGCCAGCAGTTACGGGGGGGGAGATAATTCACCCCTCCACTTT.

This clone was counted once. The V gene is TRBV6-6, the J gene TRBJ1-1; D remains ambiguous. The V gene lost 6 bases and the J gene lost 0 bases, with 14 bases spanning the gap. Germline lookup yields CDR1 MNHNY and CDR2 SVGAGI (reference sequence). This CDR3 is 15 amino acids long. The CDR3 loop is CASSPPRNMNTEAFF. The CDR3 coding sequence is TGTGCCAGCAGCCCCCCCCGCAACATGAACACTGAAGCTTTCTTT.

This rearrangement joins TRBV3-1 (or the pseudogene TRBV3-2) to TRBJ1-2; 7 bases align to TRBD1. The junction had 13 bases not matched to a gene; V was cut back by 0 bases and J by 0 bases. The length of the CDR3 is 19 residues. Germline assignment: CDR1 LGHDT and CDR2 YNNKEL (reference sequence). The CDR3 protein is CASSQDADPGTATNYGYTF. CDR3 in DNA: TGTGCCAGCAGCCAAGACGCAGACCCCGGGACAGCTACTAACTATGGCTACACCTTC.

The CDR3 DNA is TGTGCCAGCAGCCGCCGGACAGGGGTTGATCAGCCCCAGCATTTT. This sequence encodes CASSRRTGVDQPQHF. The rearrangement uses TRBV7-2 and TRBJ1-5; 9 bases line up with TRBD1. Germline V gene data show CDR1 as SGHTA and CDR2 as FQGNSA. The CDR3 is 15 amino acids. V was clipped by 5 bases and J by 5 bases; unmatched bases: 7.

V usage is TRBV6-5 and J usage is TRBJ1-2; D gene uncertain. Trimming shortened V by 6 bases and J by 7 bases, and 18 bases separated the two germline ends. Germline CDR1 is MNHEY and CDR2 is SVGAGI. The CDR3 has 14 amino acids. The CDR3 spells CASSPNAGSSGYTF. In DNA form, the CDR3 reads TGTGCCAGCAGCCCCAACGCCGGGTCCAGTGGCTACACCTTC.